This TCR beta chain comes out of a study of human T cells and chemical hapten exposure. Turning to the study itself: The scalp of each patient received a weekly diphenylcyclopropenone dose for the full roughly 23-week study. General study findings and limits: Donors had alopecia, so their immune response may differ from healthy people's.

As for time point: pre-sensitization, week 0. Treatment specified: therapeutic diphenylcyclopropenone sensitization with weekly scalp DPC. Each donor was an alopecia patient between 18 and 70 years of age who qualified for DPC. From whole blood left unfractionated, total RNA was extracted. Note on this clonotype: Its target is not known.

The junction had 4 bases not matched to a gene; V was cut back by 3 bases and J by 2 bases. There are 14 residues in the CDR3. Germline V CDR1 and CDR2: DFQATT, SNEGSKA (reference sequence). TCRdb passed the RACE reads through MiXCR, listing each CDR3 protein once. The repertoire includes under 65,000 distinct CDR3 sequences, about 9% of them detected once, and 13% to 15% sits in the top ten. This TCR was recovered from a woman in her 40s with alopecia areata. Some clones in this sample may be carry-over from other donors' samples. The chain is built from TRBV20-1 and TRBJ2-7; 10 bases agree with TRBD2. The input for sequencing was whole blood, taken in connection with sensitization to the hapten diphenylcyclopropenone (DPC). The DNA for the CDR3 is TGCAGTGCTAGTTTACTAGCGGGACCCTACGAGCAGTACTTC. Its translation: CSASLLAGPYEQYF.